This paragraph reports one T cell receptor (beta chain). Its antigen is still unknown. Per-base quality was not reported, and no clone a single base away is much larger than it. V has 4 bases trimmed and J has 6 bases trimmed; junction bases matching no gene number 8. The CDR3 starts with the cysteine, ends with the phenylalanine, and has 16 residues. This entry keeps only the CDR3 DNA: 48 bases, framed from base 1. The germline V gene provides CDR1 SGHAT and CDR2 FQNNGV. Set within a cohort of healthcare workers in London, UK, this nested case-control study involved weekly PCR testing of nasopharyngeal swabs along with blood sampling. Healthcare workers were recruited during the week of the UK lockdown, between 23 and 31 March 2020, and followed weekly for up to about 15 weeks. These data originate in a study of early T cells in non-severe SARS-CoV-2 infection listed by TCRdb under 2021. With regard to the full study: Because TCR sequencing relied on bulk RNA taken from unsorted whole blood, pairing of alpha and beta chains was not possible. Broader findings and caveats from the paper: Matching against VDJdb was skewed toward anti-spike CD8 responses, likely underestimated virus-specific expansions, and missed private and CD4 specificities.

Libraries came from 5' RACE. Instrument used: NextSeq 500. The TCR library protocol attached unique molecular identifiers to individual cDNA molecules to correct for sequencing error and PCR bias. TCR alpha and beta chains were both sequenced, and the abundances of alpha and beta sequences in each sample were closely correlated with each other. Per the original workflow: Decombinator V4 was used to perform V gene, J gene and CDR3 annotation of TCR sequences. TCRs were defined as expanded if a significant change between any two time points was detected under a Poisson model with p below 0.0001. TCR abundances were normalised to the total number of TCRs sequenced in each sample and reported as counts per million. TRAV1-2 paired with TRAJ12, TRAJ20 or TRAJ33 defined MAIT TCRs, while TRAV10 paired with TRAJ18 defined iNKT TCRs. VDJdb, accessed 1 November 2021, was searched for CMV, EBV and SARS-CoV-2 annotated TCRs, with TCRs annotated for multiple antigens excluded. Clones were called with MiXCR by TCRdb after fastp trimmed the public reads at Q25, and only in-frame beta chains were retained. CDR3 protein sequences are deduplicated, and each keeps its most common genes and DNA. The V and J calls come from TCRdb's annotation, not from the publication. In this sample the table shows roughly 80,000 distinct CDR3 sequences, approximately 6% of which occur a single time. The ten largest clones add up to about 7.5% of the sample.

The specimen sequenced was whole blood. This receptor was obtained from an adult who was a healthcare worker with PCR-confirmed SARS-CoV-2 infection or an uninfected control (not recorded which). This chain joins TRBV11-2 to TRBJ2-1; TRBD2 matches 11 bases in the middle. The bases read TGTGCCAGCAGCTCGCGACTAGCGGGAAGACTCAATGAGCAGTTCTTC. This sequence encodes CASSSRLAGRLNEQFF.